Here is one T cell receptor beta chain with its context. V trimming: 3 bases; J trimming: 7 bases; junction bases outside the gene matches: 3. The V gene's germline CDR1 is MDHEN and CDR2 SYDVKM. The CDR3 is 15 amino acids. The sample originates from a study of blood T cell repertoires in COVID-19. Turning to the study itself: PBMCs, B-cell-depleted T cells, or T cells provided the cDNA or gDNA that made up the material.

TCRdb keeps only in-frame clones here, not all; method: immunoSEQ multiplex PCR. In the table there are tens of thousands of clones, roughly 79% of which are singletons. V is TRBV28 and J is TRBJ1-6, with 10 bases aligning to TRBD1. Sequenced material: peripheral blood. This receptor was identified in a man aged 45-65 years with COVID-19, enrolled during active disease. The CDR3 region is CASSFPGQGNSPLHF. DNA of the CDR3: TGTGCCAGCAGTTTTCCGGGACAGGGGAATTCACCCCTCCACTTT.